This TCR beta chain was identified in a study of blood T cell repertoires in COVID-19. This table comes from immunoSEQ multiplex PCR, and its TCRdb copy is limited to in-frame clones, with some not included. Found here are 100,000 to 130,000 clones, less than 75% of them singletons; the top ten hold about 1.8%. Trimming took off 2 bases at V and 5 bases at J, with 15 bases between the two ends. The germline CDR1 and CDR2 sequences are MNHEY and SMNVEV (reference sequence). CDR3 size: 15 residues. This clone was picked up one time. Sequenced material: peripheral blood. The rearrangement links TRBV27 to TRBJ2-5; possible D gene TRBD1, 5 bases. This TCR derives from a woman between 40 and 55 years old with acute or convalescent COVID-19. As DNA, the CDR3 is TGTGCCAGCAGTTTAGGCTCAAGGGGCTGGGAGACCCAGTACTTC. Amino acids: CASSLGSRGWETQYF.